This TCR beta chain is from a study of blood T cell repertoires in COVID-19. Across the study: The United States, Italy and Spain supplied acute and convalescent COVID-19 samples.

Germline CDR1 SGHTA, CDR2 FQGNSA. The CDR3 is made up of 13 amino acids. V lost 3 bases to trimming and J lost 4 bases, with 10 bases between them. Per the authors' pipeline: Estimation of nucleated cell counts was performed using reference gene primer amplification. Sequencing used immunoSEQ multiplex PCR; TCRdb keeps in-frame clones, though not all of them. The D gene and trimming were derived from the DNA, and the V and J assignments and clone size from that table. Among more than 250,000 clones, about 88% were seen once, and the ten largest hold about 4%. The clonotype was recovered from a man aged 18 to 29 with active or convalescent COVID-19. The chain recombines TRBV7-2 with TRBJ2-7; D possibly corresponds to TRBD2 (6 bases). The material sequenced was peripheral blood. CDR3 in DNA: TGTGCCAGCAGCTTTCAAGGAGGGTACGAGCAGTACTTC. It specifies CASSFQGGYEQYF.